Listed below are T cell receptor beta chains from one sample, sequenced in a study of glioma-infiltrating T cells. One entry per CDR3 protein, called by TCRdb with MiXCR from the multiplex PCR reads. This table has around 130,000 distinct CDR3 sequences, under 30% appearing once. Sequenced input: glioma tissue, nonneoplastic brain tissue, or PBMCs (not recorded which). Receptor source: a human donor with low-grade glioma or glioblastoma, undergoing nonglioma brain surgery, or in good health (not recorded which). Each CDR3 is given with its conserved first and last residue. D genes are given only for firm matches. Some rows mark clone size as missing; the rest say once, few, many or name a class of expanded clone.

d_gene	v_gene	abundance	j_gene	CDR3nt	CDR3aa
TRBD1	TRBV28	few	TRBJ1-5	TGTGCCAGCAGTTCATGGGACAGAGGGGATTATCAGCCCCAGCATTTT	CASSSWDRGDYQPQHF
TRBD1	TRBV12-3/TRBV12-4	few	TRBJ1-2	TGTGCCAGCAGCTTAAGCGACAGGGGACATGGCTACACCTTC	CASSLSDRGHGYTF
-	TRBV3-1	-	TRBJ2-1	TGTGCCAGCAGCAAAGTCGTTGGGGGCGACAATGAGCAGTTCTTC	CASSKVVGGDNEQFF
-	TRBV12-3/TRBV12-4	-	TRBJ1-2	TGTGCCAGCAGTTTGATGTTACGGGCTAACTATGGCTACACCTTC	CASSLMLRANYGYTF
-	TRBV7-2	few	TRBJ1-6	TGTGCCAGCAGCTTGGGGCAAACTAATTCACCCCTCCACTTT	CASSLGQTNSPLHF
TRBD1	TRBV27	many	TRBJ2-1	TGTGCCAGCAGTCCGGGACAGGGACTTGGCTCCTACAATGAGCAGTTCTTC	CASSPGQGLGSYNEQFF
-	TRBV7-6	-	TRBJ1-3	TGTGCCAGCAGATTACCAGGAAACACCGTATATTTT	CASRLPGNTVYF
-	TRBV7-9	-	TRBJ1-4	TGTGCCATGGGCGAGGGGGGGAGTGAAAAACTGTTTTTT	CAMGEGGSEKLFF
TRBD1	TRBV7-2	few	TRBJ2-2	TGTGCCACCGGTCTAGGGACAGGGAACACCGGGGAGCTGTTTTTT	CATGLGTGNTGELFF
-	TRBV2	few	TRBJ2-5	TGTGCCAGCAGTGAAGGGGACATCCAAGAGACCCAGTACTTC	CASSEGDIQETQYF
TRBD1	TRBV7-9	few	TRBJ1-5	TGTGCCAGCAGCTCGACGACAGGGCTTATGCAGCCCCAGCATTTT	CASSSTTGLMQPQHF
-	TRBV20-1	few	TRBJ2-3	TGCAGTGCTAGAGATGAGGAGGCGCTCACAGATACGCAGTATTTT	CSARDEEALTDTQYF
TRBD2	TRBV20-1	few	TRBJ2-1	TGCAGTGCTCCGGGAGGGGGGTACAATGAGCAGTTCTTC	CSAPGGGYNEQFF
-	TRBV18	-	TRBJ2-5	TGTGCCAGCTCACCGAAGGAAGGAGTTGGAGAGACCCAGTACTTC	CASSPKEGVGETQYF
-	TRBV11-3	few	TRBJ1-2	TGTGCCAGCAGCTTGGGCTTAATGGATGGCTACACCTTC	CASSLGLMDGYTF
TRBD1	TRBV24-1	few	TRBJ2-5	TGTGCCACCAGTTTGACAGGGGACCAAGAGACCCAGTACTTC	CATSLTGDQETQYF
-	TRBV10-1	-	TRBJ1-6	TGCGCCAGCAGTGAGTCGAGGGTTTCACCCCTCCACTTT	CASSESRVSPLHF
TRBD2	TRBV6-1	few	TRBJ2-1	TGTGCCAGCAGTCCCCGGTTGCGGGGGATCTACAATGAGCAGTTCTTC	CASSPRLRGIYNEQFF
TRBD1	TRBV12-3/TRBV12-4	-	TRBJ1-5	TGTGCCAGCAGTGGGAACCTACAGGGGGAAGGCAATCAGCCCCAGCATTTT	CASSGNLQGEGNQPQHF
-	TRBV27	-	TRBJ2-3	TGTGCCAGCAGCCCTCTCGATTGGAACACAGATACGCAGTATTTT	CASSPLDWNTDTQYF
-	TRBV24-1	-	TRBJ2-2	TGTGCCACCAGTGTCTCGAGAGCCTTAAACACCGGGGAGCTGTTTTTT	CATSVSRALNTGELFF
TRBD1	TRBV12-3/TRBV12-4	-	TRBJ1-4	TGTGCCAGCAGTCCTCGGGACAGGAATGAAAAACTGTTTTTT	CASSPRDRNEKLFF
TRBD2	TRBV7-2	few	TRBJ2-3	TGTGCCAGCAGCTCTCAGCGGGGGGGCTTGGATACGCAGTATTTT	CASSSQRGGLDTQYF
-	TRBV5-1	-	TRBJ2-3	TGCGCCAGCAGCTTGTTGACACACACAGATACGCAGTATTTT	CASSLLTHTDTQYF
TRBD1	TRBV7-9	-	TRBJ1-1	TGTGCCAGCAGCTCATCAGGGGGCCTTGGCACTGAAGCTTTCTTT	CASSSSGGLGTEAFF
TRBD1	TRBV27	many	TRBJ1-5	TGTGCCAGCAGTTCCTTGGGACAGACTTATAGCAATCAGCCCCAGCATTTT	CASSSLGQTYSNQPQHF
-	TRBV29-1	few	TRBJ1-2	TGCAGCGTGTGGCAGGGGAACTATGGCTACACCTTC	CSVWQGNYGYTF
-	TRBV5-8	many	TRBJ2-3	TGTGCCAGCAGCTTCGGTTCCTCTAGCACAGATACGCAGTATTTT	CASSFGSSSTDTQYF
TRBD1	TRBV6-2/TRBV6-3	many	TRBJ2-1	TGTGCCAGCAGGACCGGGACAGGGTGGTTTGAGCAGTTCTTC	CASRTGTGWFEQFF
-	TRBV12-3/TRBV12-4	-	TRBJ1-2	TGTGCCAGCAGTTGGAGGCCCCGGACTAACTATGGCTACACCTTC	CASSWRPRTNYGYTF
TRBD2	TRBV20-1	-	TRBJ2-3	TGCAGTACTGCGGAGCGGGGGGGCACAGATACGCAGTATTTT	CSTAERGGTDTQYF
-	TRBV19	-	TRBJ2-1	TGTGCCAGTAGTATGGGGGAAGGAGGGAATGAGCAGTTCTTC	CASSMGEGGNEQFF
-	TRBV24-1	many	TRBJ2-3	TGTGCCACCAGTGATTTAGCTTCGGATACGCAGTATTTT	CATSDLASDTQYF
-	TRBV7-3	few	TRBJ1-5	TGTGCCAGCAGCAATAGGGGTGGTGGCAATCAGCCCCAGCATTTT	CASSNRGGGNQPQHF
-	TRBV28	-	TRBJ2-4	TGTGCCAGCAATGCTTGGATGGGGACATCAGCCAGAAACATTCAGTACTTC	CASNAWMGTSARNIQYF
TRBD1	TRBV6-1	few	TRBJ2-5	TGTGCCAGCAGAACTCCGGGACAGGGCCTCCAAGAGACCCAGTACTTC	CASRTPGQGLQETQYF
-	TRBV19	-	TRBJ2-5	TGTGCCAGTAGTAGACAGGACCAAGAGACCCAGTACTTC	CASSRQDQETQYF
-	TRBV6-2/TRBV6-3	many	TRBJ2-5	TGTGCCAGCAGTTACTTGTCCAAAGAGACCCAGTACTTC	CASSYLSKETQYF
-	TRBV28	many	TRBJ1-2	TGTGCCAGCAGTTGGGGGACGCGGGGCTACACCTTC	CASSWGTRGYTF
TRBD2	TRBV20-1	many	TRBJ2-5	TGCAGTGCCCCCGGCGGGGGAGGGCAAGAGACCCAGTACTTC	CSAPGGGGQETQYF
-	TRBV4-1	-	TRBJ1-1	TGCGCCAGCAGCCAAGATGGTCGGAGGGCTGAAGCTTTCTTT	CASSQDGRRAEAFF
-	TRBV18	many	TRBJ1-2	TGTGCCAGCTCACAAAACCCGAGTGACGGCTACACCTTC	CASSQNPSDGYTF
-	TRBV6-6	many	TRBJ1-5	TGTGCCAGCAGTTACTCGGCCCGTAACAATCAGCCCCAGCATTTT	CASSYSARNNQPQHF
-	TRBV10-3	many	TRBJ1-1	TGTGCCATCAGTGAGTTTGACACAAACACTGAAGCTTTCTTT	CAISEFDTNTEAFF
-	TRBV12-3/TRBV12-4	-	TRBJ2-5	TGTGCCAGCAGTTTAGCCAGGGCCGTTTGGGAGACCCAGTACTTC	CASSLARAVWETQYF
TRBD1	TRBV5-1	few	TRBJ1-1	TGCGCCAGCAGCGGGACAGTGGCCGAGGGGGCTTTCTTT	CASSGTVAEGAFF
-	TRBV5-8	-	TRBJ2-3	TGTGCCAGCACCCCCGGGGGACAGCGTACAGATACGCAGTATTTT	CASTPGGQRTDTQYF
-	TRBV12-3/TRBV12-4	few	TRBJ2-5	TGTGCCAGCAGTTCCGCGGGGAAACAAGAGACCCAGTACTTC	CASSSAGKQETQYF
-	TRBV15	many	TRBJ1-1	TGTGCCACCAGCACCAGGGGAGTCCACACTGAAGCTTTCTTT	CATSTRGVHTEAFF
-	TRBV6-1	few	TRBJ1-3	TGTGCCAGCAACGACAGGCCCGGAAACACCATATATTTT	CASNDRPGNTIYF
-	TRBV19	-	TRBJ1-4	TGTGCCACCGCCGGGACACATAATGAAAAACTGTTTTTT	CATAGTHNEKLFF
TRBD1	TRBV28	-	TRBJ1-5	TGTGCCAGCAGTTTGCTCGGGACAGGGAATCAGCCCCAGCATTTT	CASSLLGTGNQPQHF
-	TRBV20-1	-	TRBJ1-5	TGCAGTGCTAGGGGGGCAGTCAATAGCAATCAGCCCCAGCATTTT	CSARGAVNSNQPQHF
-	TRBV6-6	-	TRBJ1-2	TGTGCCAGCAGTGGGGAAAGACAGGACTATGGCTACACCTTC	CASSGERQDYGYTF
-	TRBV5-1	-	TRBJ2-1	TGCGCCAGCAGCTCCGGTCTCCTGGAGGTTCATGAGCAGTTCTTC	CASSSGLLEVHEQFF
TRBD2	TRBV24-1	-	TRBJ2-2	TGTGCCACCAGTGATTCCGGGACTAGGTACACCGGGGAGCTGTTTTTT	CATSDSGTRYTGELFF
-	TRBV20-1	few	TRBJ2-3	TGCAGTGCTCCGCCCGGGCTCACAGATACGCAGTATTTT	CSAPPGLTDTQYF
-	TRBV5-4	few	TRBJ2-3	TGTGCCAGCAGCTTCGTGTTGGGGCCGGGAGATACGCAGTATTTT	CASSFVLGPGDTQYF
-	TRBV7-2	many	TRBJ2-3	TGTGCCAGCAGCCCTAGACCGCGCACAGATACGCAGTATTTT	CASSPRPRTDTQYF
TRBD1	TRBV6-1	many	TRBJ1-5	TGTGCCAGCAGTTCGACAGGGCCCCCGATCAATCAGCCCCAGCATTTT	CASSSTGPPINQPQHF